This T cell receptor (beta chain) was sequenced in a study of CD8+ T cells in alopecia areata. TCR sequencing used cDNA made by reverse transcription of extracted RNA. Produced via immunoSEQ multiplex PCR; TCRdb's table is partial and in-frame only. This sample has 140,000 to 150,000 clones, with 75% to 90% found just once. CDR1 and CDR2 (germline): SGHNT, YYREEE (reference sequence). Trimming left V 1 base short and J 5 bases short, with 6 bases between. This CDR3 has 12 residues. Findings and caveats of the study: Resident alphabeta T-cell populations of normal skin are likewise subject to sequencing in scalp samples. Affected lesional scalp, above all in alopecia totalis/universalis, was more clonal than normal scalp.

This clone was found a few times. Its antigen is still unknown. Collection of lesional scalp punch biopsies and peripheral blood was performed in alopecia areata patients. The J gene is TRBJ1-2, the V gene TRBV5-4; no firm D call. Source: CD8+ T cells sorted from blood, taken at week 0. The receptor's source is a human donor with alopecia areata. CDR3 region: CASSLSGYGYTF. Here the CDR3 DNA reads TGTGCCAGCAGCTTGTCTGGATATGGCTACACCTTC.